This TCR beta chain was documented in a study of type 1 and type 2 diabetes patients. The V end lost 4 bases, the J end lost 4 bases, and 11 bases lay between the germline ends. Germline loops: CDR1 SGHVS, CDR2 FNYEAQ. The CDR3 runs 13 residues. The PCR template was genomic DNA. Amplification of the beta chain CDR3 used 30 forward and 13 reverse multiplex primers. TCRdb called the multiplex PCR reads again in MiXCR, with one record for every CDR3 protein. Among 250,000 to 300,000 distinct CDR3 sequences listed, roughly 50% were seen once. There are a few counts of this clonotype. The receptor comes from a man aged 18-30 years with type 2 diabetes. The sequencing input was peripheral blood mononuclear cells (PBMCs). This rearrangement joins TRBV7-6 to TRBJ2-7; tentative D call: TRBD2 (6 bases). In DNA, the CDR3 is TGTGCCAGCAGCTGGGAGGAAGAGTACGAGCAGTACTTC. As protein: CASSWEEEYEQYF.